This TCR beta chain was profiled in a study of blood T cell repertoires in COVID-19. Libraries were prepared by immunoSEQ multiplex PCR; TCRdb keeps only in-frame clonotypes and omits some of them. The sample comprises 250,000 or so clones, around 86% of which are singletons, and less than 3% rests with the top ten. In this sample, this clone turned up a few times. The clonotype was recovered from a woman in her 30s with active or convalescent COVID-19. The sequencing sample was made of peripheral blood.

The CDR3 is CASSLTGGRLYEQYF. CDR3 nucleotide sequence: TGTGCCAGCAGTTTGACCGGGGGACGACTCTACGAGCAGTACTTC. The gene calls are TRBV7-9 and TRBJ2-7; perhaps TRBD2 as D (6 bases). This CDR3 comprises 15 residues. The germline V and J ends were trimmed by 6 bases and 3 bases, with 18 bases remaining between them. Germline loops: CDR1 SEHNR, CDR2 FQNEAQ (reference sequence).